The entry below describes one T cell receptor beta chain. The sample comes from a study of T cells expressing NK-cell markers. CDR1 is SEHNR and CDR2 is FQNEAQ in the germline V gene (reference sequence). This CDR3 spans 15 amino acids. TCRdb reprocessed the 5' RACE reads and reports one entry per CDR3 protein, with no DNA. Its table lists about 540,000 distinct CDR3 sequences. The sequencing sample was made of blood T cells: a sorted CD56 or NKG2C T cell subset, CD4+ or CD8+ T cells, or bulk PBMC T cells (not recorded which). The chain has TRBV7-9 and TRBJ2-1. This receptor was taken from a young man in good health. CDR3 in amino acids: CASRLAGASYNEQFF.